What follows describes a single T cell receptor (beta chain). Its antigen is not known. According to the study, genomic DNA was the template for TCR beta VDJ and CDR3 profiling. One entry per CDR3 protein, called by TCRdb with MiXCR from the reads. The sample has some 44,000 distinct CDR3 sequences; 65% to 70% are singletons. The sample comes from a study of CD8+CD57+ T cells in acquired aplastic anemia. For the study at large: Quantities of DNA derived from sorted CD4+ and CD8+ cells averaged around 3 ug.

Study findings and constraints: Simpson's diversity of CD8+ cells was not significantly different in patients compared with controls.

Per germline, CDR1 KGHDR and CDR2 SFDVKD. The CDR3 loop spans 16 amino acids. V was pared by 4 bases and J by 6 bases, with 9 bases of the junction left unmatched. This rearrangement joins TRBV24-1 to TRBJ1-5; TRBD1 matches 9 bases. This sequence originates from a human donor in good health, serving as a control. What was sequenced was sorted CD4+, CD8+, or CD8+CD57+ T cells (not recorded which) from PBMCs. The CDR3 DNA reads TGTGCCACCAGTGAGGACAGGGGCGCCGGGAGTCAGCCCCAGCATTTT. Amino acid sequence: CATSEDRGAGSQPQHF.